This T cell receptor (beta chain) was profiled in a study of blood T cell repertoires in COVID-19. For the study at large: Sites in the United States, Italy and Spain provided acute and convalescent COVID-19 samples. T cells, B-cell-depleted T cells, or PBMCs supplied cDNA or gDNA.

How the authors handled the data: Reference gene primer amplification in the assay estimated nucleated cell counts. Only in-frame clones appear in the TCRdb table, and some are missing; sequencing was by immunoSEQ multiplex PCR. The DNA was the basis for D and trimming; V, J and clone size are from that table. The sample includes roughly 60,000 clones, around 90% of them seen just once. V was pared by 2 bases and J by 1 base, with 9 bases between. CDR1 and CDR2 (germline): GTSNPN, SVGIG (reference sequence). This CDR3 spans 14 amino acids. The table lists this clone with a few counts. The rearrangement links TRBV30 to TRBJ1-5, with no clear D. Material for sequencing was peripheral blood. This clonotype was sampled from a human donor in a cohort sampled during active COVID-19. In DNA form, the CDR3 reads TGTGCCTGGAGTACGGGTCGGAGCAATCAGCCCCAGCATTTT. Translating gives CAWSTGRSNQPQHF.